The 22 T cell receptor beta chains in this list originate from one sample, sequenced in a study of blood T cell repertoires in COVID-19. Only in-frame clones appear in the TCRdb table, and some are missing; sequencing was by immunoSEQ multiplex PCR. In the table there are a few hundred thousand clones, approximately 86% of which are singletons. The material sequenced was peripheral blood. These receptors were taken from a man younger than 40 with active or convalescent COVID-19.

The J gene is TRBJ1-2, the V gene TRBV19; 7 nucleotides agree with TRBD1. CDR3 size: 15 residues. The J segment lost 2 bases and the V segment lost 8 bases, leaving 11 bases of the junction unmatched. CDR1 is LNHDA and CDR2 is SQIVND in the germline V gene (reference sequence). CDR3 sequence (DNA): TGTGCCAGTCCGAAGACAGGGAAGCTAAACTATGGCTACACCTTC. Its translation is CASPKTGKLNYGYTF. The complete variable domain, with remaining parts taken from reference TRBV19 and TRBJ1-2, reads DGGITQSPKYLFRKEGQNVTLSCEQNLNHDAMYWYRQDPGQGLRLIYYSQIVNDFQKGDIAEGYSVSREKKESFPLTVTSAQKNPTAFYLCASPKTGKLNYGYTFGSGTRLTVV.

V gene TRBV19 combines with J gene TRBJ1-1, with D tentatively TRBD1 (5 bases). Germline lookup yields CDR1 LNHDA and CDR2 SQIVND (reference sequence). This CDR3 is built from 14 residues. The V gene lost 7 bases and the J gene lost 5 bases, with 17 bases spanning the gap. This chain's CDR3 is CASTNLGGRTEAFF. The CDR3 DNA follows: TGTGCCAGTACGAATCTCGGGGGACGGACTGAAGCTTTCTTT.

Here the CDR3 DNA reads TGCGCCAGCATGGACAGGGGCGAGCAGTACTTC. Amino acid sequence: CASMDRGEQYF. The chain has TRBV4-1 and TRBJ2-7, with TRBD1 identical over 9 bases. CDR1 and CDR2 from the germline V gene are MGHRA and YSYEKL. The V gene end was trimmed by 7 bases and the J gene end by 6 bases; junction bases not matched to a gene: 1. CDR3 length: 11 residues.

The chain joins TRBV30 to TRBJ2-3; D gene ambiguous. Trimming cost V 2 bases and J 4 bases, with 16 bases left between them. Germline CDR1 and CDR2: GTSNPN and SVGIG (reference sequence). This CDR3 spans 15 amino acids. The CDR3 loop is CAWSTGPTTSDTQYF. The CDR3 DNA sequence: TGTGCCTGGAGTACGGGTCCCACGACCTCAGATACGCAGTATTTT.

This rearrangement joins TRBV6-6 to TRBJ2-1, with D possibly TRBD1 on 6 matching bases. In germline, CDR1 is MNHNY, CDR2 SVGAGI (reference sequence). Trimming shortened V by 2 bases and J by 5 bases, and 13 bases separated the two germline ends. The CDR3 spans 15 residues. CDR3 loop: CASSYQKDSNNEQFF. CDR3 bases: TGTGCCAGCAGTTACCAGAAGGACAGTAACAATGAGCAGTTCTTC.

V gene TRBV7-6 combines with J gene TRBJ2-2; TRBD1 is a possible D gene (6 bases). Germline V CDR1 and CDR2: SGHVS, FNYEAQ. The CDR3 has 15 amino acids. V lost 1 base and J lost 3, with 9 bases in between. The CDR3 region has the DNA TGTGCCAGCAGCTTAGGGACAGACGACACCGGGGAGCTGTTTTTT. The encoded protein is CASSLGTDDTGELFF. The whole variable domain, remainder taken from reference TRBV7-6 and TRBJ2-2, is GAGVSQSPRYKVTKRGQDVALRCDPISGHVSLYWYRQALGQGPEFLTYFNYEAQQDKSGLPNDRFSAERPEGSISTLTIQRTEQRDSAMYRCASSLGTDDTGELFFGEGSRLTVL.

This clone appeared a few times. The CDR3 bases are TGTGCCAGCAGCCCAGACAGGTACTCCCCCTACGAGCAGTACTTC. Amino acid sequence: CASSPDRYSPYEQYF. The chain carries TRBV7-6 and TRBJ2-7; possibly TRBD1 for D (6 bases). CDR3 size: 15 residues. From germline, CDR1 is SGHVS and CDR2 FNYEAQ. Trimming removed 5 bases at V and 2 bases at J, with 16 bases between. Variable domain in full (rest from reference TRBV7-6 and TRBJ2-7): GAGVSQSPRYKVTKRGQDVALRCDPISGHVSLYWYRQALGQGPEFLTYFNYEAQQDKSGLPNDRFSAERPEGSISTLTIQRTEQRDSAMYRCASSPDRYSPYEQYFGPGTRLTVT.

This chain joins TRBV2 and TRBJ2-7; 11 nucleotides line up with TRBD2. The CDR3 totals 15 residues. The germline V gene has CDR1 SNHLY and CDR2 FYNNEI. The trim removed 7 bases at V and 5 bases at J, leaving 10 bases unmatched. CDR3 loop: CASTGVVAGGHEQYF. The CDR3 bases are TGTGCCAGCACCGGTGTGGTAGCGGGGGGGCACGAGCAGTACTTC.

The genes are TRBV19 and TRBJ2-1; a possible D gene is TRBD1 (6 bases). The CDR3 is 12 amino acids. The V gene's germline CDR1 is LNHDA and CDR2 SQIVND (reference sequence). The ends were cut back, 9 bases at V and 7 bases at J, with 13 bases in the middle. The CDR3 sequence is CASRMRGNEQFF. The CDR3 DNA reads as TGTGCCAGCCGGATGAGGGGGAATGAGCAGTTCTTC. Using reference TRBV19 and TRBJ2-1 for the parts outside the CDR3, the full variable domain is DGGITQSPKYLFRKEGQNVTLSCEQNLNHDAMYWYRQDPGQGLRLIYYSQIVNDFQKGDIAEGYSVSREKKESFPLTVTSAQKNPTAFYLCASRMRGNEQFFGPGTRLTVL.

The chain links TRBV19 to TRBJ1-1; D unclear. The CDR3 has 15 residues. The germline V and J ends were trimmed by 6 bases and 1 base, with 15 bases remaining between them. Looked up from germline, CDR1 is LNHDA and CDR2 is SQIVND (reference sequence). The CDR3, as DNA: TGTGCCAGTAGGGTCCCTACCGTCGGGAACACTGAAGCTTTCTTT. The encoded protein is CASRVPTVGNTEAFF.

The chain is built from TRBV7-8 and TRBJ1-3; TRBD1 matches at 8 bases. V was clipped by 1 base and J by 4 bases; unmatched bases: 3. Germline lookup yields CDR1 SGHVS and CDR2 FQNEAQ. This CDR3 has 15 residues. DNA of the CDR3: TGTGCCAGCAGCTTAGGGACAGGGAACGGAAACACCATATATTTT. It encodes CASSLGTGNGNTIYF.

J is TRBJ1-5 and V is TRBV18; 7 bases line up with TRBD1. Per germline, CDR1 KGHSH and CDR2 LQKENI. The CDR3 is 14 amino acids. The V segment lost 5 bases and the J segment 6 bases; nucleotides outside the gene matches: 7. CDR3 loop: CASSVTGESQPQHF. CDR3 bases: TGTGCCAGCTCAGTTACAGGGGAGAGTCAGCCCCAGCATTTT.

V and J are TRBV11-2 and TRBJ1-1; TRBD1 matches 9 bases. Germline lookup yields CDR1 SGHAT and CDR2 FQNNGV. The junction had 11 bases not matched to a gene; V was cut back by 7 bases and J by 5 bases. This CDR3 region has 15 residues. CDR3 sequence: CASINRQGTGTEAFF. DNA for the CDR3: TGTGCCAGCATCAACCGACAGGGGACAGGGACTGAAGCTTTCTTT.

The chain uses TRBV3-1 (or the pseudogene TRBV3-2) and TRBJ2-7; 7 bases are shared with TRBD2. The CDR3 contains 14 residues. The junction had 7 bases not matched to a gene; V was cut back by 5 bases and J by 3 bases. CDR1 and CDR2 from the germline V gene are LGHDT and YNNKEL (reference sequence). CDR3 DNA: TGTGCCAGCAGCGCAGGCGGGGGAGACTACGAGCAGTACTTC. Its translation: CASSAGGGDYEQYF.

The chain carries TRBV2 and TRBJ1-3; D not resolved. This CDR3 region has 13 residues. Trimming cost V 6 bases and J 5 bases, with 11 bases left between them. Germline V gives CDR1 SNHLY, CDR2 FYNNEI. As DNA, the CDR3 is TGTGCCAGCAGGTCAGAGGAAAGAAACACCATATATTTT. Translation gives CASRSEERNTIYF.

DNA for the CDR3: TGTGCCAGGACGGGACTCCAAGAGACCCAGTACTTC. Translation: CARTGLQETQYF. The rearrangement uses TRBV2 and TRBJ2-5; TRBD2 might be the D (6 bases). V dropped 9 bases and J dropped 1 base, with 9 bases sitting between them. Germline V CDR1 and CDR2: SNHLY, FYNNEI. The CDR3 totals 12 residues.

The rearrangement uses TRBV7-8 and TRBJ2-7, with 7 positions matching TRBD1. The V gene end was trimmed by 3 bases and the J gene end by 3 bases; junction bases not matched to a gene: 5. The CDR3 covers 14 residues. Looked up from germline, CDR1 is SGHVS and CDR2 is FQNEAQ. The CDR3 DNA reads as TGTGCCAGCAGCTTCCGGGACAGTGGCTACGAGCAGTACTTC. Translation: CASSFRDSGYEQYF.

In its sample, this clone was seen a few times. The chain links TRBV10-2 to TRBJ1-1; D is ambiguous. The germline V gene encodes CDR1 WSHSY and CDR2 SAAADI. V dropped 2 bases and J dropped 4 bases, with 11 bases sitting between them. The CDR3 has 14 residues. CDR3 in amino acids: CASSEGVRGTEAFF. The CDR3 coding sequence is TGCGCCAGCAGTGAGGGGGTCCGGGGCACTGAAGCTTTCTTT.

This chain connects TRBV6-5 to TRBJ1-5, with 8 bases aligning to TRBD1. Unmatched junction bases numbered 8, after V lost 10 bases and J lost 3 bases. This CDR3 has 14 amino acids. Germline CDR1 is MNHEY and CDR2 is SVGAGI. The CDR3, as DNA: TGTGCCATCCGGGACAGGTTCGCCAATCAGCCCCAGCATTTT. Amino acids: CAIRDRFANQPQHF.

J is TRBJ2-2 and V is TRBV7-9; D unresolved. The CDR3 length is 18 residues. Germline V gene sequence: CDR1 SEHNR, CDR2 FQNEAQ (reference sequence). The germline V and J ends were trimmed by 0 bases and 0 bases, with 14 bases remaining between them. In DNA, the CDR3 is TGTGCCAGCAGCTTAGCCCTTGTGGTTACTACGAACACCGGGGAGCTGTTTTTT. It encodes CASSLALVVTTNTGELFF. Full variable domain (remainder filled in from reference TRBV7-9 and TRBJ2-2): DTGVSQNPRHKITKRGQNVTFRCDPISEHNRLYWYRQTLGQGPEFLTYFQNEAQLEKSRLLSDRFSAERPKGSFSTLEIQRTEQGDSAMYLCASSLALVVTTNTGELFFGEGSRLTVL.

The rearrangement links TRBV11-1 to TRBJ1-4, with 8 bases identical to TRBD1. Germline V CDR1 and CDR2: SGHAT, FQDESV (reference sequence). This CDR3 has 13 residues. V dropped 5 bases and J dropped 10; count of bases not matched to a gene: 6. The CDR3 DNA sequence: TGTGCCAGCAGCCCAGGACAGGGTGGAAAACTGTTTTTT. This encodes CASSPGQGGKLFF.

Points on this clone: One end of the junction varies from germline; a read error may be responsible. The chain couples TRBV6-5 to TRBJ2-7, with D possibly being TRBD1 (5 bases). Germline V gene lookup returns CDR1 MNHEY and CDR2 SVGAGI. This CDR3 is built from 14 residues. This chain's CDR3 is CAGSSPTDSYEQYF. The CDR3 DNA reads as TGTGCCGGCAGTTCACCGACAGACTCCTACGAGCAGTACTTC.